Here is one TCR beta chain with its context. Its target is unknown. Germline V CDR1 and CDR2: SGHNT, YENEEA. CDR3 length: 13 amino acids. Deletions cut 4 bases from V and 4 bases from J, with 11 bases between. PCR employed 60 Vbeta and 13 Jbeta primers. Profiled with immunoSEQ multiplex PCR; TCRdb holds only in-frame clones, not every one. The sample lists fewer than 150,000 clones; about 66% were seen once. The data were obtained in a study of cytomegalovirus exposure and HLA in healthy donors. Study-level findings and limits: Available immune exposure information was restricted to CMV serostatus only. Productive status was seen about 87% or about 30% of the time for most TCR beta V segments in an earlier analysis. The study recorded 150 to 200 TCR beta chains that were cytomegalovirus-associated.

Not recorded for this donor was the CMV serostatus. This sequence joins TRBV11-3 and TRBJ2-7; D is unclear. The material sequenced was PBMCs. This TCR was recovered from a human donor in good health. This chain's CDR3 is CASSSGSNYEQYF. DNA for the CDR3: TGTGCCAGCAGCTCGGGTTCCAATTACGAGCAGTACTTC.